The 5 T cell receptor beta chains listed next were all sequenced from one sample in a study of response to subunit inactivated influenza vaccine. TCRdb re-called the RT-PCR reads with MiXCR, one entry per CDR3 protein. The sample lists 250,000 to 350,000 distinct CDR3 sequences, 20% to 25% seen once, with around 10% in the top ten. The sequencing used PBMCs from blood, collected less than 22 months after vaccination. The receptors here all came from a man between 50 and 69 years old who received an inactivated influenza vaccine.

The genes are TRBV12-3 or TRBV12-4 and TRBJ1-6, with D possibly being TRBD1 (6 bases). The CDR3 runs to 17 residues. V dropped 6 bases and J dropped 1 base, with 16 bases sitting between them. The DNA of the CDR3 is TGTGCCAGCAGCCTAATACAGGGCCCGTCCTATAATTCACCCCTCCACTTT. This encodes CASSLIQGPSYNSPLHF.

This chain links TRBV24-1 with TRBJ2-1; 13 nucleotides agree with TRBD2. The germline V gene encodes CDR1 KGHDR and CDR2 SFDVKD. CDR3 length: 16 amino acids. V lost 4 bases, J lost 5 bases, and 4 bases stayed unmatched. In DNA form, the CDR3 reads TGTGCCACCAGTGACTTCGGACTAGCGGGAGACAATGAGCAGTTCTTC. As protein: CATSDFGLAGDNEQFF.

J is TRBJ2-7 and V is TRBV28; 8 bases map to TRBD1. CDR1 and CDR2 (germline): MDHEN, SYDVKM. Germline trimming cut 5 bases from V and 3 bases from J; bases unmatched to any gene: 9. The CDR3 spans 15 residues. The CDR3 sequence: CASSLPDREYYEQYF. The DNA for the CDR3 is TGTGCCAGCAGTCTTCCGGACAGGGAGTACTACGAGCAGTACTTC.

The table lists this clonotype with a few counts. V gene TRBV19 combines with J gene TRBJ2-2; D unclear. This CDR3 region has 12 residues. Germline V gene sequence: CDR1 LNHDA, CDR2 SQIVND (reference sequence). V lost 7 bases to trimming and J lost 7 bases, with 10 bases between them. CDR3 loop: CASNPAGGELFF. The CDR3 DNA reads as TGTGCCAGTAATCCAGCTGGCGGGGAGCTGTTTTTT.

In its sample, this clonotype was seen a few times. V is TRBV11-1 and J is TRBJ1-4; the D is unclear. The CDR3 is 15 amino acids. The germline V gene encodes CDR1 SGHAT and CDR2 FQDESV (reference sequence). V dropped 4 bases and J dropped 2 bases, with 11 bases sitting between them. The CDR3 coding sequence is TGTGCCAGCAGCTCGGAGGGTACGACTAATGAAAAACTGTTTTTT. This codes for CASSSEGTTNEKLFF.